These 18 T cell receptor beta chains share one sample of origin, sequenced in a study of T-cell memory formation after mild COVID-19. Using its own MiXCR run on the 5' RACE reads, TCRdb lists one record per CDR3 protein. The repertoire holds about 290,000 distinct CDR3 sequences, with roughly 15% as singletons. The source material was PBMCs or a T cell subset sorted from them (not recorded which). The receptors here all came from a man aged 18 to 29 who had mild COVID-19 (a few samples of this study predate the infection). Cell type and time point are not known.

This chain uses TRBV15 with TRBJ1-1; maybe TRBD1 (5 bases). The CDR3 runs 13 residues. Looked up from germline, CDR1 is LNHNV and CDR2 is YYDKDF (reference sequence). The V gene lost 9 bases and the J gene lost 4 bases, with 15 bases spanning the gap. The CDR3 DNA reads as TGTGCCACTCAGGGATGGCGAAGCACTGAAGCTTTCTTT. This encodes CATQGWRSTEAFF.

The chain uses TRBV4-1 and TRBJ1-2; tentative D call: TRBD1 (6 bases). CDR1 and CDR2 (germline): MGHRA, YSYEKL. V lost 6 bases and J lost 1, with 9 bases in between. This CDR3 region has 13 residues. This CDR3 reads CASSPGDNYGYTF. CDR3 DNA sequence: TGCGCCAGCAGTCCAGGGGATAACTATGGCTACACCTTC.

This clonotype was seen repeatedly, ten times or more. J is TRBJ1-4 and V is TRBV7-9, with no clear D. Germline V CDR1 and CDR2: SEHNR, FQNEAQ (reference sequence). The CDR3 has 14 residues. V was trimmed by 5 bases and J by 8 bases, leaving 15 bases between them. The CDR3 loop is CASSLQSGREKLFF. The CDR3 nucleotides are TGTGCCAGCAGCCTACAGTCCGGGAGGGAAAAACTGTTTTTT. Full variable domain (rest looked up from reference TRBV7-9 and TRBJ1-4): DTGVSQNPRHKITKRGQNVTFRCDPISEHNRLYWYRQTLGQGPEFLTYFQNEAQLEKSRLLSDRFSAERPKGSFSTLEIQRTEQGDSAMYLCASSLQSGREKLFFGSGTQLSVL.

This clonotype occurred a few times. The genes are TRBV12-3 or TRBV12-4 and TRBJ1-3, with 11 bases that match TRBD1. Germline trimming cut 6 bases from V and 7 bases from J; bases unmatched to any gene: 8. The CDR3 runs to 15 residues. CDR3 coding DNA: TGTGCCAGCAGGACCGGGACAGGGGGTATTAACACCATATATTTT. Its translation is CASRTGTGGINTIYF.

V and J are TRBV6-6 and TRBJ2-1; 7 bases are a match to TRBD2. The CDR3 covers 17 residues. V lost 6 bases to trimming and J lost 3 bases; unmatched junction nucleotides: 14. Germline loops: CDR1 MNHNY, CDR2 SVGAGI (reference sequence). Here the CDR3 DNA reads TGTGCCAGCAGCCCCGGGGTTGGCGGGGGTAACTACAATGAGCAGTTCTTC. Amino acid sequence: CASSPGVGGGNYNEQFF.

The CDR3 DNA sequence: TGTGCCAGCAGCTTGAGGTGGGGGAGCACAGATACGCAGTATTTT. Residues: CASSLRWGSTDTQYF. The rearrangement uses TRBV5-4 and TRBJ2-3; the D call may be TRBD1 or TRBD2 (5 bases each). The V and J ends lost 1 base and 0 bases respectively, with 9 bases between them. Germline loops: CDR1 SGHNT, CDR2 YYREEE (reference sequence). This CDR3 has 15 amino acids.

This chain uses TRBV13 with TRBJ2-2; 14 bases line up with TRBD2. The V gene end was trimmed by 5 bases and the J gene end by 1 base; junction bases not matched to a gene: 6. The germline gives CDR1 PRHDT, CDR2 FYEKMQ (reference sequence). The CDR3 covers 18 residues. Written as DNA, the CDR3 is TGTGCCAGCAGCCACGACGGGACTAGCGGGGGGAACACCGGGGAGCTGTTTTTT. This codes for CASSHDGTSGGNTGELFF.

Only a few counts were recorded for this clonotype. The chain joins TRBV7-8 to TRBJ1-2, with 8 bases matching TRBD1. The ends lost 5 bases at V and 4 bases at J; junction bases unmatched: 15. Looked up from germline, CDR1 is SGHVS and CDR2 is FQNEAQ. This CDR3 is built from 17 residues. The CDR3 here is CASSRDRGTWGFYGYTF. The CDR3 DNA reads TGTGCCAGCAGCCGCGACAGGGGAACTTGGGGGTTCTATGGCTACACCTTC.

This chain uses TRBV12-3 or TRBV12-4 with TRBJ1-5; weak D call: TRBD1 (6 bases). V gave up 3 bases and J gave up 3 bases, with 15 bases separating them. There are 16 residues in the CDR3. The CDR3: CASSFYETGYNQPQHF. As DNA, the CDR3 is TGTGCCAGCAGTTTTTACGAGACAGGCTACAATCAGCCCCAGCATTTT.

This clonotype occurred a few times. The gene calls are TRBV5-1 and TRBJ2-2, with 7 bases fitting TRBD1. This CDR3 comprises 16 residues. The trim removed 2 bases at V and 7 bases at J, leaving 11 bases unmatched. From germline, CDR1 is SGHRS and CDR2 YFSETQ. CDR3: CASSLRQGRGIGELFF. CDR3 nucleotide sequence: TGCGCCAGCAGCTTAAGACAGGGTCGTGGAATCGGGGAGCTGTTTTTT.

This clonotype has a handful of counts. This chain links TRBV20-1 with TRBJ2-7; 10 bases are a match to TRBD2. Germline assignment: CDR1 DFQATT and CDR2 SNEGSKA (reference sequence). Germline trimming cut 6 bases from V and 0 bases from J; bases unmatched to any gene: 8. This CDR3 has 15 amino acids. The CDR3 loop is CSAQGSGGDSYEQYV. CDR3 bases: TGCAGTGCCCAAGGAAGCGGGGGGGACTCCTACGAGCAGTACGTC.

This chain joins TRBV3-1 and TRBJ2-7; D may be TRBD1 or TRBD2 (5 bases each). Trimming took 1 base from V and 6 from J, leaving 10 bases between them. Germline loops: CDR1 LGHDT, CDR2 YNNKEL (reference sequence). There are 13 residues in the CDR3. This chain's CDR3 is CASSQGSGTEQYV. The CDR3 DNA follows: TGTGCCAGCAGCCAAGGATCAGGGACCGAGCAGTACGTC.

Here the CDR3 DNA reads TGTGCCAGCAGCTTAGGGCACTCTGGGGCCAACGTCCTGACTTTC. Its protein product is CASSLGHSGANVLTF. The chain has TRBV7-8 and TRBJ2-6, with D unresolved. CDR3 length: 15 amino acids. CDR1 and CDR2 from the germline V gene are SGHVS and FQNEAQ. The V end lost 1 base, the J end lost 0 bases, and 4 bases lay between the germline ends.

This clonotype was detected only once. The chain joins TRBV6-1 to TRBJ2-7; D is ambiguous. The ends were cut back, 7 bases at V and 6 bases at J, with 16 bases in the middle. The CDR3 spans 13 residues. CDR1 MNHNS and CDR2 SASEGT come from the germline V gene. CDR3 in DNA: TGTGCCAGCAACGCCGACGAGCATGGCGAGCAGTACTTC. Translated: CASNADEHGEQYF.

The chain links TRBV19 to TRBJ1-1; the D is unclear. The CDR3 runs to 13 residues. Germline CDR1 is LNHDA and CDR2 is SQIVND (reference sequence). Trimming pared 3 bases from V and 1 base from J, leaving 6 bases between. CDR3 DNA: TGTGCCAGTAGTATGTTCAGGAACACTGAAGCTTTCTTT. This codes for CASSMFRNTEAFF.

This clonotype occurred once. This chain connects TRBV5-1 to TRBJ2-5; TRBD1 aligns across 10 bases. The CDR3 spans 14 residues. Germline V lookup: CDR1 SGHRS, CDR2 YFSETQ. V shed 4 bases and J 5 bases; nucleotides not matched to a gene: 5. CDR3 sequence reads: CASSIRDRGETQYF. The CDR3 nucleotides are TGCGCCAGCAGCATCCGGGACAGGGGCGAGACCCAGTACTTC.

The chain uses TRBV20-1 and TRBJ1-2; maybe TRBD1 (6 bases). V dropped 0 bases and J dropped 4 bases, with 15 bases sitting between them. This CDR3 contains 15 residues. Germline V gene lookup returns CDR1 DFQATT and CDR2 SNEGSKA (reference sequence). The CDR3 DNA reads TGCAGTGCTAGAGAGAGAACAGGGCCTGGCTATGGCTACACCTTC. It is translated as CSARERTGPGYGYTF.

The chain recombines TRBV10-3 with TRBJ2-3; no firm D call. This CDR3 has 15 residues. Trimming stripped 3 bases from V and 6 bases from J, with 16 bases between. The germline CDR1 and CDR2 sequences are ENHRY and SYGVKD. The CDR3 sequence: CAISDSSQKSDTQYF. DNA of the CDR3: TGTGCCATCAGTGATTCTAGTCAAAAATCGGATACGCAGTATTTT.